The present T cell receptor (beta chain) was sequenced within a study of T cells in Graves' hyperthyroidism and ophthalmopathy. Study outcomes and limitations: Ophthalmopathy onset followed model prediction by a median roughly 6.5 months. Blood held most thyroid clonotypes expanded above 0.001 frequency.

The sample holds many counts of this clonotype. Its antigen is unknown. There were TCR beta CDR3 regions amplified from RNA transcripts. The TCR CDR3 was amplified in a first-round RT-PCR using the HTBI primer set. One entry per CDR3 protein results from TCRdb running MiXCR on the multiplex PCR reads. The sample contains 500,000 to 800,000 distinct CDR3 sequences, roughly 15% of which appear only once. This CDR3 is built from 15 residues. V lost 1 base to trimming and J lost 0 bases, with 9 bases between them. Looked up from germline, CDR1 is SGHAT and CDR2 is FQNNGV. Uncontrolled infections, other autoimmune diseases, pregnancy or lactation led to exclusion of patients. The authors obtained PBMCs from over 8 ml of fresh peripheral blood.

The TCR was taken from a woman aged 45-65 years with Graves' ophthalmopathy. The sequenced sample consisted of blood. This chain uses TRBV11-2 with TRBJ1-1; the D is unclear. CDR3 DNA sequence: TGTGCCAGCAGCTTAGTCTGGGATATGAACACTGAAGCTTTCTTT. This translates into CASSLVWDMNTEAFF.